The following is a T cell receptor (beta chain) sequence with its context. The sample originates from a study of blood T cell repertoires in COVID-19. CDR3 length: 12 residues. The germline V and J ends were trimmed by 5 bases and 7 bases, with 8 bases remaining between them. Germline values: CDR1 SEHNR, CDR2 FQNEAQ (reference sequence). Donors in Cohort 3 who had recovered were those with two negative PCRs, healthcare professional clearance, or resolution of their symptoms. Assay: immunoSEQ multiplex PCR; the TCRdb copy retains only in-frame clones and omits some. Of around 170,000 clones in the sample, more than 85% were seen once.

The source material was PBMCs or T cells enriched from blood (not recorded which). The origin of this receptor is a woman aged 45 to 65 who had recovered from COVID-19. The chain uses TRBV7-9 and TRBJ2-2; D is undetermined. CDR3 nucleotides: TGTGCCAGCAGCCGGTTCCGCGGGGAGCTGTTTTTT. This gives the protein CASSRFRGELFF.